The subject of this entry is one TCR beta chain. Its antigen is unknown. Per-base quality was not reported, and no clone a single base away is much larger than it. At the junction V is shortened by 4 bases and J by 0 bases; bases outside the gene matches: 8. CDR1 and CDR2 are read off the germline V gene (reference sequence) as DFQATT and SNEGSKA. There are 16 amino acids in the CDR3, from cysteine to phenylalanine inclusive. This entry keeps only the CDR3 DNA: 48 bases, framed from base 1. The record originates from a study of T cells in Graves' hyperthyroidism and ophthalmopathy (dated by TCRdb to between 2019 and 2020). In terms of the full investigation: Peripheral blood samples were taken at initial diagnosis, before any treatment was given. TCR V-J signatures able to tell the groups apart were searched for in a discovery cohort of approximately 95 patients, of whom roughly 42 had Graves' ophthalmopathy and more than 55 had stable Graves' hyperthyroidism. Prospective prediction of ophthalmopathy was tested in an independent validation cohort consisting of 18 hyperthyroidism patients and more than 15 patients who later progressed to ophthalmopathy. For training and testing, the approximately 92 patients in the discovery cohort were randomly divided in a 7:3 ratio. In addition, the study compared T-cell repertoires in thyroid tissue and in blood from six Graves' hyperthyroidism patients. Once sampling was done, hyperthyroidism patients were given methimazole at a starting dose of 30 mg daily, whereas ophthalmopathy patients were given high-dose intravenous methylprednisolone. TCR Vbeta CDR3 sequencing of roughly 140 peripheral blood samples (43 ophthalmopathy, over 70 hyperthyroidism and some 17 progressor patients) is reported in the paper.

A patient counted as having stable Graves' hyperthyroidism if no progression to ophthalmopathy occurred over 18 months of follow-up. The hyperthyroidism patients were between 18 and 65 years old and newly diagnosed, with a disease duration of less than 2 months. Exclusion was applied to patients with uncontrolled infections, other autoimmune diseases, pregnancy or lactation. Clinical symptoms, serum thyroxine and TRAb, thyroid ultrasound, and orbital computed tomography formed the basis for the diagnoses. PBMCs were separated from over 9 ml of fresh peripheral blood using Ficoll-Paque density gradient centrifugation. Total RNA was extracted using Trizol reagent, and RNA quality was assessed on an Agilent 2100 Bioanalyzer. The full study reports these points: A model built on a 13 V-J signature distinguished ophthalmopathy from stable hyperthyroidism, reaching roughly 88% sensitivity and 81.08% specificity in cross-validation and 80%/75% in testing. Most expanded thyroid clonotypes (frequency above 0.001) were also found in blood, which suggests that blood repertoires may mirror thyroid immune responses. No statistical method was used to fix the sample size in advance, and group allocation was not hidden from the investigators. In validation, the model predicted progression to ophthalmopathy a median of about 6.5 months before onset, with roughly 71% sensitivity and about 72% specificity.

The TCR beta CDR3 regions were amplified from the RNA transcripts. For the first round of RT-PCR on the TCR CDR3, the HTBI primer set was used together with the Qiagen OneStep RT-PCR kit. Libraries were constructed in a second round of multiplex PCR, after which size selection and purification were performed. The libraries were sequenced on an Illumina HiSeq2000 using paired-end 100 bp reads. Turning to the authors' computational methods: SOAPnuke was used to process the raw data, with reads discarded if the reads contained adapters or uncalled bases, had a mean Phred below 15, or lacked an exact constant-primer or identifier match. COPE v1.2.5 was used to merge the high-quality paired reads, and each unique nucleotide sequence was defined as a clonotype. MiTCR v1.1 was used to align the clonotypes against IMGT TRBV, TRBD and TRBJ reference segments. Analysis was restricted to V-J combinations with a frequency above 0.0001, which covered about 99% of repertoires. The TCS score was defined as F50 (clonal expansion) divided by E x V (chaos), with BLOSUM62-based TCRdist calculated between CDR3 peptides within each V-J. Welch's t-statistics and random forest reduced approximately 520 V-J features to fewer than 15, which were used in a naive Bayes classifier (R e1071). TCRdb passed the public sequencing reads through fastp at Q25 and MiXCR, retaining productive beta sequences. When rows share a CDR3 protein, they turn into one entry using the most common DNA and genes. The authors' filters were not applied to this entry. In this sample the table shows some 690,000 distinct CDR3 sequences, 17% of which occur a single time. The ten top clones hold less than 20% of the sample.

This receptor was taken from a man over 45 with Graves' hyperthyroidism. Material: blood. The V gene is TRBV20-1 and the J gene is TRBJ1-5, with 8 bases aligning to TRBD1. The CDR3 in this case is CSATGQEHYSNQPQHF. The DNA sequence is given as TGCAGTGCTACGGGACAGGAGCACTATAGCAATCAGCCCCAGCATTTT.